These 21 T cell receptor beta chains came from one sample sequenced in a study of T cells expressing NK-cell markers (dated by TCRdb to the early 2020s). The library was generated by 5' RACE. The sequencing machine was an Illumina HiSeq 2000. The reads, reprocessed by TCRdb, yield one row per CDR3 protein sequence and no DNA. Per the sample table, the count is approximately 420,000 distinct CDR3 sequences. About 11% of the sample goes to the ten largest clones. Specimen: blood T cells: a sorted CD56 or NKG2C T cell subset, CD4+ or CD8+ T cells, or bulk PBMC T cells (not recorded which). Receptor source: a woman between 45 and 60 years old in good health. Donor details come from another sample of the same person, matched by shared clones.

The V gene is TRBV20-1, the J gene TRBJ1-4; lacking DNA, the TRBD1 call made by TCRdb goes unchecked. CDR3 length equals 13 residues. Germline loops: CDR1 DFQATT, CDR2 SNEGSKA (reference sequence). The CDR3 loop reads CSNYTGDGEKLFF.

V usage is TRBV3-1 and J usage is TRBJ2-3; without DNA, the TCRdb call of TRBD2 cannot be checked. Germline V gene sequence: CDR1 LGHDT, CDR2 YNNKEL (reference sequence). There are 19 residues in the CDR3. The CDR3 here is CASSRPGLAGGRRPDTQYF.

The V call is TRBV5-6, the J call TRBJ2-1; TCRdb's D gene call, TRBD1, goes unchecked for lack of DNA. Germline CDR1 and CDR2: SGHDT and YYEEEE. The CDR3 runs to 13 residues. The CDR3 reads CASSFLRGNEQFF.

The chain combines TRBV6-5 with TRBJ1-1. The germline CDR1 and CDR2 sequences are MNHEY and SVGAGI. There are 15 residues in the CDR3. The CDR3 spells CASSYSGRTLPEAFF.

This chain uses TRBV4-2 with TRBJ1-6. Germline values: CDR1 LGHNA, CDR2 YNFKEQ. The CDR3 consists of 16 residues. The CDR3 reads CASSQDVEAANSPLHF.

The rearrangement joins TRBV29-1 to TRBJ2-1; the TCRdb D gene call, TRBD2, has no DNA to confirm it. Germline CDR1 SQVTM, CDR2 ANQGSEA. This CDR3 has 14 amino acids. The CDR3 spells CSVVSRGRAREQFF.

The chain couples TRBV29-1 to TRBJ2-1; TCRdb designates TRBD2, a call that cannot be tested without DNA. Germline V gives CDR1 SQVTM, CDR2 ANQGSEA. The CDR3 has 14 residues. CDR3 sequence reads: CSVDPSRSYNEQFF.

The V call is TRBV24-1, the J call TRBJ1-5; with no DNA, the TCRdb D assignment of TRBD1 cannot be verified. CDR1 KGHDR and CDR2 SFDVKD come from the germline V gene. The CDR3 is made up of 15 amino acids. This CDR3 is CATSDAQGAGQPQHF.

The chain recombines TRBV14 with TRBJ2-1; the D call of TRBD1 rests on TCRdb alone, since no DNA is present to check it. CDR3 length: 16 residues. Germline CDR1 is SGHDN and CDR2 is FVKESK. This CDR3 reads CASSPRDSLSYNEQFF. Variable domain in full (rest from reference TRBV14 and TRBJ2-1): EAGVTQFPSHSVIEKGQTVTLRCDPISGHDNLYWYRRVMGKEIKFLLHFVKESKQDESGMPNNRFLAERTGGTYSTLKVQPAELEDSGVYFCASSPRDSLSYNEQFFGPGTRLTVL.

The J gene is TRBJ1-1, the V gene TRBV3-1. The CDR3 is made up of 12 amino acids. Germline V gene sequence: CDR1 LGHDT, CDR2 YNNKEL (reference sequence). The CDR3 spells CASREANTEAFF.

The CDR3 is CASSRYIQGNEQFF. J is TRBJ2-1 and V is TRBV12-3 or TRBV12-4; TCRdb designates TRBD1, a call that cannot be tested without DNA. The length of the CDR3 is 14 residues.

The chain has TRBV12-3 or TRBV12-4 and TRBJ1-1. The CDR3 is 17 residues long. This CDR3 is CASSSLSGRAMNTEAFF.

The rearrangement uses TRBV6-5 and TRBJ2-3; the TCRdb D gene call, TRBD1, has no DNA to confirm it. This CDR3 spans 15 amino acids. Germline CDR1 is MNHEY and CDR2 is SVGAGI. This CDR3 is CASSYGAGIPDTQYF.

The gene calls are TRBV20-1 and TRBJ2-1. The CDR3 totals 12 residues. Germline V CDR1 and CDR2: DFQATT, SNEGSKA (reference sequence). The CDR3 loop reads CSADNHYNEQFF.

This chain connects TRBV12-3 or TRBV12-4 to TRBJ2-2. CDR3 length equals 12 residues. The CDR3 reads CASSPTIGELFF.

The chain carries TRBV6-5 and TRBJ2-1; without DNA, the TCRdb call of TRBD1 cannot be checked. Germline CDR1 reads MNHEY; CDR2 reads SVGAGI. The CDR3 has 14 amino acids. CDR3 residues: CASSRTGKFNEQFF.

The chain employs TRBV20-1 and TRBJ1-6; checking the TCRdb D call of TRBD1 is not possible without DNA. Germline-derived CDR1 and CDR2 are DFQATT and SNEGSKA (reference sequence). This CDR3 is 13 amino acids long. CDR3 residues: CSAQGRGNSPLHF.

The rearrangement uses TRBV29-1 and TRBJ2-1; TCRdb reports TRBD1, a call that lacks DNA to check it against. The CDR3 is made up of 14 amino acids. CDR1 and CDR2 (germline): SQVTM, ANQGSEA. CDR3: CSVDGAGMVNEQFF.

This chain links TRBV7-9 with TRBJ2-1; TCRdb gives TRBD1 as the D gene, but with no DNA this cannot be confirmed. This CDR3 region has 15 residues. Germline CDR1 reads SEHNR; CDR2 reads FQNEAQ (reference sequence). CDR3 in amino acids: CASSPPLRFGHEQFF. The variable domain in full, completed from reference TRBV7-9 and TRBJ2-1, reads DTGVSQNPRHKITKRGQNVTFRCDPISEHNRLYWYRQTLGQGPEFLTYFQNEAQLEKSRLLSDRFSAERPKGSFSTLEIQRTEQGDSAMYLCASSPPLRFGHEQFFGPGTRLTVL.

The chain is built from TRBV24-1 and TRBJ2-1; checking the TCRdb D call of TRBD1 is not possible without DNA. Germline V gene sequence: CDR1 KGHDR, CDR2 SFDVKD. This CDR3 comprises 16 residues. The CDR3 protein is CATSSLGQGLSGEQFF.

V gene TRBV29-1 combines with J gene TRBJ1-1; TCRdb calls TRBD1, which cannot be checked without DNA. The CDR3 covers 13 residues. Germline assignment: CDR1 SQVTM and CDR2 ANQGSEA. The CDR3 loop reads CSVGQGGISEAFF. The variable domain in full, completed from reference TRBV29-1 and TRBJ1-1, reads SAVISQKPSRDICQRGTSLTIQCQVDSQVTMMFWYRQQPGQSLTLIATANQGSEATYESGFVIDKFPISRPNLTFSTLTVSNMSPEDSSIYLCSVGQGGISEAFFGQGTRLTVV.